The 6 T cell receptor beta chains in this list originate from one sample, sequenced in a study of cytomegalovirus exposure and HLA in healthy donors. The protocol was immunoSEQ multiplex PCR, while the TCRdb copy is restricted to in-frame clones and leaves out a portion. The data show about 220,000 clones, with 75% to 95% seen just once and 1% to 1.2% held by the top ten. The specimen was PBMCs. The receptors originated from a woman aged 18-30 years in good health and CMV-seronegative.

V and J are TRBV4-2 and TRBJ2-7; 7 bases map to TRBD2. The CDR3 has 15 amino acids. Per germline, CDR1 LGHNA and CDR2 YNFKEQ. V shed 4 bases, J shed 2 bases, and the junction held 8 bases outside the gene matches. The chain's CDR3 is CASSPGGSPPYEQYF. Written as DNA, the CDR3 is TGTGCCAGCAGCCCCGGCGGGAGTCCCCCCTACGAGCAGTACTTC.

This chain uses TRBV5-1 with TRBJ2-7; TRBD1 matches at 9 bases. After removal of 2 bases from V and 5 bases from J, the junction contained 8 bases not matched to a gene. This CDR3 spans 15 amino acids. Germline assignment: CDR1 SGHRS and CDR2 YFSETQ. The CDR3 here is CASSFAGQGPNEQYF. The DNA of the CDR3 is TGCGCCAGCAGCTTCGCGGGACAGGGTCCCAACGAGCAGTACTTC.

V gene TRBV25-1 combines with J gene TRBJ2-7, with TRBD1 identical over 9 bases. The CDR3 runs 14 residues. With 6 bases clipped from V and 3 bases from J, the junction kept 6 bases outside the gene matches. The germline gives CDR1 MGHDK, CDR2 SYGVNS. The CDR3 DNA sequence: TGTGCCAGCAGCTCCCCGGGACAGGGCTACGAGCAGTACTTC. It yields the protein CASSSPGQGYEQYF.

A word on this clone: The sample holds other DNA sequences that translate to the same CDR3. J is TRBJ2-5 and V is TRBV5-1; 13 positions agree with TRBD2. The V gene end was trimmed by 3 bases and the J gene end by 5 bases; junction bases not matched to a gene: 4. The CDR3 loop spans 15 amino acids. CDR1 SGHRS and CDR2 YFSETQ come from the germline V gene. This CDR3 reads CASSSGLAGVETQYF. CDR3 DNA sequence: TGCGCCAGCAGCTCAGGACTAGCGGGAGTGGAGACCCAGTACTTC. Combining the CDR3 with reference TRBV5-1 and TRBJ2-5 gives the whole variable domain KAGVTQTPRYLIKTRGQQVTLSCSPISGHRSVSWYQQTPGQGLQFLFEYFSETQRNKGNFPGRFSGRQFSNSRSEMNVSTLELGDSALYLCASSSGLAGVETQYFGPGTRLLVL.

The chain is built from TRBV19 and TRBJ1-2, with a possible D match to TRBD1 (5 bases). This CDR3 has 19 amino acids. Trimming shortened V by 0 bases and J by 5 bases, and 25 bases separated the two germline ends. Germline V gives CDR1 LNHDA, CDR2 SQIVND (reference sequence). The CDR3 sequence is CASSIDLCLPDIYSYGYTF. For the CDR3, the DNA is TGTGCCAGTAGTATAGATCTATGTCTCCCGGACATCTACTCTTATGGCTACACCTTC.

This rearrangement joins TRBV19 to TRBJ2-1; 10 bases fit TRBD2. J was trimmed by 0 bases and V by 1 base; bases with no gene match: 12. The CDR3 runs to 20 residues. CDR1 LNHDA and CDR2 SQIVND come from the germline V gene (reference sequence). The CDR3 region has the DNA TGTGCCAGTAGTATAGGCAGCAAGACTAGCGGGTCCTTCTCCTACAATGAGCAGTTCTTC. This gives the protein CASSIGSKTSGSFSYNEQFF.